The sequence of this T cell receptor beta chain was determined in a study of blood T cell repertoires in COVID-19. CDR3 length: 13 amino acids. The germline CDR1 and CDR2 sequences are MNHEY and SVGAGI. The ends were cut back, 5 bases at V and 6 bases at J, with 14 bases in the middle. Assay: immunoSEQ multiplex PCR; the TCRdb copy retains only in-frame clones and omits some. This sample has some 150,000 clones, with 85% to 90% found just once. The receptor was derived from a woman aged 55-69 years with COVID-19, enrolled during active disease. Sequencing was carried out using peripheral blood. This sequence joins TRBV6-5 and TRBJ2-7, with TRBD1 as a possible D gene (6 bases). This chain's CDR3 is CASSPDRFGEQYF. The CDR3, as DNA: TGTGCCAGCAGTCCCGACAGGTTCGGCGAGCAGTACTTC.